These T cell receptor beta chains were read from a single sample in a study of shared clonotypes between healthy human individuals. The method was immunoSEQ multiplex PCR; TCRdb's version includes in-frame clones alone and lacks a portion of them. The sample lists over a million clones, roughly 96% occurring once. Sequencing used naive CD4+ T cells sorted from blood. The receptors originated from a man aged 25 to 40 in good health. Both conserved end residues are part of each CDR3. Each record gives: D gene, V gene, clone size, J gene, CDR3 protein, CDR3 DNA. D genes are given only for firm matches. Size is stated for part of the rows, as once, few or many counts, or as a class when the clone is expanded.

.	TRBV5-8	.	TRBJ2-7	CASSGGVRLRGEQYF	TGTGCCAGCAGCGGAGGGGTCCGTTTACGCGGCGAGCAGTACTTC
TRBD1	TRBV14	.	TRBJ2-1	CASSVRQGRDTRQFF	TGTGCCAGCAGCGTACGACAGGGACGCGATACTAGGCAGTTCTTC
.	TRBV6-5	few	TRBJ2-7	CASSPTGIQYEQYF	TGTGCCAGCAGTCCGACAGGAATCCAGTACGAGCAGTACTTC
.	TRBV6-5	.	TRBJ2-7	CASSLLGRYEQYF	TGTGCCAGCAGTTTACTCGGAAGGTACGAGCAGTACTTC
TRBD2	TRBV9	.	TRBJ2-1	CASSEGLAGAYNEQFF	TGTGCCAGCAGCGAGGGACTAGCGGGAGCCTACAATGAGCAGTTCTTC
.	TRBV2	.	TRBJ2-5	CASTTAPILGTQYF	TGTGCCAGCACTACTGCTCCGATCCTGGGGACCCAGTACTTC
.	TRBV30	.	TRBJ1-1	CAWSVARRGEAFF	TGTGCCTGGAGTGTGGCCCGTAGGGGGGAAGCTTTCTTT
TRBD1	TRBV25-1	.	TRBJ2-2	CASSGRDRGHTGELFF	TGTGCCAGCAGTGGCCGGGACAGGGGCCACACCGGGGAGCTGTTTTTT
TRBD2	TRBV11-2	.	TRBJ2-1	CASSLDGLAGGLYNEQFF	TGTGCCAGCAGCTTAGATGGACTAGCGGGAGGATTGTACAATGAGCAGTTCTTC
.	TRBV21-1	.	TRBJ2-7	CATPVKQYF	TGTGCCACCCCTGTTAAGCAGTACTTC
.	TRBV6-1	.	TRBJ1-5	CASRGQVNVEPQHF	TGTGCCAGCAGGGGACAAGTAAATGTGGAGCCCCAGCATTTT
TRBD1	TRBV9	.	TRBJ2-2	CATQPKQGANTGELFF	TGTGCCACCCAGCCGAAACAGGGGGCGAATACCGGGGAGCTGTTTTTT
TRBD2	TRBV5-1	.	TRBJ2-4	CASSLPNLAGGKNIQYF	TGCGCCAGCAGCTTGCCCAACTTAGCGGGAGGCAAGAACATTCAGTACTTC
.	TRBV2	.	TRBJ2-2	CASSGEFGELFF	TGTGCCAGCAGCGGGGAATTCGGGGAGCTGTTTTTT
.	TRBV20-1	.	TRBJ2-7	CSARVQSEQYF	TGCAGTGCTAGGGTTCAGTCCGAGCAGTACTTC
.	TRBV6-5	.	TRBJ1-1	CASSGRSSNTEAFF	TGTGCCAGCAGTGGACGTTCGTCCAACACTGAAGCTTTCTTT
.	TRBV29-1	.	TRBJ1-2	CSVDFAGPRANYGYTF	TGCAGCGTTGATTTCGCAGGGCCCCGCGCTAACTATGGCTACACCTTC
.	TRBV2	.	TRBJ2-1	CASVSQRGSYNEQFF	TGTGCCAGCGTAAGCCAGCGTGGCTCCTACAATGAGCAGTTCTTC
TRBD2	TRBV29-1	.	TRBJ2-3	CSVTGRQTSGSTDTQYF	TGCAGCGTAACAGGGAGGCAGACTAGCGGTAGCACAGATACGCAGTATTTT
.	TRBV9	.	TRBJ1-3	CASSGAGSGNTIYF	TGTGCCAGCAGCGGGGCGGGCTCTGGAAACACCATATATTTT
TRBD2	TRBV10-3	.	TRBJ2-1	CAISEISGSGYNEQFF	TGTGCCATCAGCGAAATAAGCGGGAGTGGTTACAATGAGCAGTTCTTC
.	TRBV9	.	TRBJ2-5	CASSVEGRGTSQQETQYF	TGTGCCAGCAGCGTAGAGGGGAGGGGGACATCTCAACAAGAGACCCAGTACTTC
TRBD2	TRBV29-1	once	TRBJ2-1	CSVEDHRAGDLEFF	TGCAGCGTTGAAGATCATAGAGCGGGAGATCTGGAGTTCTTC
.	TRBV27	.	TRBJ1-2	CASATANYGYTF	TGTGCCAGCGCAACAGCTAACTATGGCTACACCTTC
.	TRBV13	.	TRBJ2-1	CASSWGSSYNEQFF	TGTGCCAGCAGCTGGGGAAGCTCCTACAATGAGCAGTTCTTC
TRBD1	TRBV7-2	.	TRBJ1-1	CASRSTGVTEAFF	TGTGCCAGCAGGTCGACAGGGGTCACTGAAGCTTTCTTT
.	TRBV7-8	.	TRBJ2-7	CASSLHSGVVYEQYF	TGTGCCAGCAGCCTCCACTCCGGGGTAGTCTACGAGCAGTACTTC
.	TRBV23-1	.	TRBJ2-6	CASLISQVGKLSGANVLTF	TGCGCCAGCCTGATTAGCCAGGTCGGGAAACTCTCTGGGGCCAACGTCCTGACTTTC
.	TRBV10-3	once	TRBJ1-5	CAISDGGLTDGNQPQHF	TGTGCCATCAGTGACGGGGGACTCACGGATGGCAATCAGCCCCAGCATTTT
TRBD2	TRBV4-3	.	TRBJ2-1	CASSQDARTSGKGEQFF	TGCGCCAGCAGCCAAGATGCCCGGACTAGCGGGAAGGGTGAGCAGTTCTTC
TRBD2	TRBV7-2	.	TRBJ2-7	CASSLWTSGSYEQYF	TGTGCCAGCAGCTTATGGACTAGCGGCTCCTACGAGCAGTACTTC
.	TRBV10-2	.	TRBJ2-7	CASSDLSRRLSYEQYF	TGCGCCAGCAGTGACCTGTCCCGCCGGCTTTCCTACGAGCAGTACTTC
TRBD2	TRBV10-3	.	TRBJ2-7	CAIKLAGDSYEQYF	TGTGCCATAAAACTAGCGGGGGACTCCTACGAGCAGTACTTC
TRBD1	TRBV19	.	TRBJ2-5	CASSIYRGQETQYF	TGTGCCAGTAGTATTTACAGGGGGCAAGAGACCCAGTACTTC
.	TRBV19	once	TRBJ1-2	CASSPRADRFYGYTF	TGTGCCAGTAGTCCCAGGGCCGACAGGTTCTATGGCTACACCTTC
.	TRBV14	.	TRBJ1-1	CASSQLTEAFF	TGTGCCAGCAGCCAACTGACTGAAGCTTTCTTT
TRBD2	TRBV6-5	.	TRBJ2-3	CASRALGGGDTQYF	TGTGCCAGCAGAGCACTGGGGGGGGGAGATACGCAGTATTTT
.	TRBV2	once	TRBJ2-7	CASSEAGEQYF	TGTGCCAGCAGTGAAGCGGGGGAGCAGTACTTC
.	TRBV5-1	.	TRBJ2-3	CASSLYGAVGGTDTQYF	TGCGCCAGCAGCTTGTACGGGGCGGTTGGCGGCACAGATACGCAGTATTTT
TRBD2	TRBV7-2	.	TRBJ2-3	CASSLNSGRALDTQYF	TGTGCCAGCAGCCTTAATAGCGGGAGGGCCTTAGATACGCAGTATTTT
.	TRBV7-3	once	TRBJ2-1	CASRRDSAPYNEQFF	TGTGCCAGCAGGCGGGACAGTGCACCGTACAATGAGCAGTTCTTC
.	TRBV5-1	.	TRBJ2-5	CASSVQGRETQYF	TGCGCCAGCAGCGTACAGGGCAGAGAGACCCAGTACTTC
.	TRBV6-5	.	TRBJ2-1	CASSLMDEQFF	TGTGCCAGCTCACTCATGGATGAGCAGTTCTTC
.	TRBV10-3	.	TRBJ2-2	CAISVGRQRELFF	TGTGCCATCAGTGTCGGCAGGCAAAGGGAGCTGTTTTTT
TRBD1	TRBV29-1	.	TRBJ2-5	CSAPDRSQETQYF	TGCAGCGCCCCGGACAGGTCCCAAGAGACCCAGTACTTC
TRBD2	TRBV18	few	TRBJ2-1	CASSQREGSYNEQFF	TGTGCCAGCTCACAGCGGGAGGGCTCCTACAATGAGCAGTTCTTC
.	TRBV5-4	.	TRBJ1-1	CASSIALAGGNTEAFF	TGTGCCAGCAGCATAGCCTTGGCCGGGGGGAACACTGAAGCTTTCTTT
.	TRBV19	.	TRBJ1-5	CASSVAPGGNQPQHF	TGTGCCAGTAGTGTGGCCCCTGGAGGCAATCAGCCCCAGCATTTT
.	TRBV29-1	once	TRBJ1-5	CSAGTPDQPQHF	TGCAGCGCCGGGACACCAGATCAGCCCCAGCATTTT
TRBD1	TRBV4-2	.	TRBJ1-1	CASSQGQGRGTEAFF	TGTGCCAGCAGCCAAGGACAGGGAAGAGGGACTGAAGCTTTCTTT
.	TRBV19	few	TRBJ1-5	CASSMTTGRNQPQHF	TGTGCCAGTAGTATGACAACAGGGAGAAATCAGCCCCAGCATTTT
.	TRBV5-1	.	TRBJ2-1	CASSVTANKHNEQFF	TGCGCCAGCAGCGTGACGGCTAATAAACACAATGAGCAGTTCTTC
TRBD2	TRBV18	.	TRBJ2-1	CASSPGTRSYNEQFF	TGTGCCAGCTCACCGGGGACTAGAAGCTACAATGAGCAGTTCTTC
.	TRBV29-1	.	TRBJ2-4	CSVGGENIQYF	TGCAGCGTTGGGGGGGAAAACATTCAGTACTTC